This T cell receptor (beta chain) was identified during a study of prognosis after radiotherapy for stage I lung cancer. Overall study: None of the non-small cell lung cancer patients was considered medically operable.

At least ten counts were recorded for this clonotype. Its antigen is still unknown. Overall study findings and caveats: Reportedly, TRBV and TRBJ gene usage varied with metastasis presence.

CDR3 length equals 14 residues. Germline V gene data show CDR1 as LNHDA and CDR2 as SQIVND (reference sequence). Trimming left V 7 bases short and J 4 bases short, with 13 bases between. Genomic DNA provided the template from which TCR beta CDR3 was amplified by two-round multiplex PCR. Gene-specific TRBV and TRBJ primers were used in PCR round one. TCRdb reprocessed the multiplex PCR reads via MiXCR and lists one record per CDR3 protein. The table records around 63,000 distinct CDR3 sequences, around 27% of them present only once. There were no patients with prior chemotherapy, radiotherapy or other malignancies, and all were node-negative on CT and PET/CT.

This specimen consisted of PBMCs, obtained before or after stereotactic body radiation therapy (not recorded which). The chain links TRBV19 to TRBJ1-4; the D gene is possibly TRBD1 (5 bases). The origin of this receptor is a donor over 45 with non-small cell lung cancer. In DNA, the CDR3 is TGTGCCAGTAACCCGAGACAGATTAATGAAAAACTGTTTTTT. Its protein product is CASNPRQINEKLFF.